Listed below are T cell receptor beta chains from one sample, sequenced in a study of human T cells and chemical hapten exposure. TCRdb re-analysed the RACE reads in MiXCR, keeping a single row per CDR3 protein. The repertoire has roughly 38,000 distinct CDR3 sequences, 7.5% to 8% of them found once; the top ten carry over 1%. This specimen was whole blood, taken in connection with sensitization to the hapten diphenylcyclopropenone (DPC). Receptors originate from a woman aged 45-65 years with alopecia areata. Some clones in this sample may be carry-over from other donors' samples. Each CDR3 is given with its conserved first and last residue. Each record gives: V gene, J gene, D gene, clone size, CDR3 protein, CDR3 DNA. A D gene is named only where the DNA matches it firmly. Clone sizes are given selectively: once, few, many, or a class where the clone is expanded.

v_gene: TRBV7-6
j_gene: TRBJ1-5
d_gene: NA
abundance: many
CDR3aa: CASSENSNQPQHF
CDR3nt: TGTGCCAGCAGCGAGAACAGCAATCAGCCCCAGCATTTT

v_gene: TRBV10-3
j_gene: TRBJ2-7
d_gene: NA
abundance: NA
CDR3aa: CAIGETDSSYEQYF
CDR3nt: TGTGCCATCGGAGAGACGGATAGCTCCTACGAGCAGTACTTC

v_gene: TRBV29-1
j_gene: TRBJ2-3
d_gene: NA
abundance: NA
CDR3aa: CSVDPRSTDTQYF
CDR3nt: TGCAGCGTTGACCCCCGTAGCACAGATACGCAGTATTTT

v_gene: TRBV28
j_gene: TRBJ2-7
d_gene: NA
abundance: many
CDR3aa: CASSPRGRINYEQYF
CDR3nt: TGTGCCAGCAGTCCCAGGGGACGGATAAACTACGAGCAGTACTTC

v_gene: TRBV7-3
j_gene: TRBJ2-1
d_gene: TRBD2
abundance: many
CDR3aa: CASSPGTSGRQEQFF
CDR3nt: TGTGCCAGCAGCCCGGGGACTAGCGGGAGGCAGGAGCAGTTCTTC

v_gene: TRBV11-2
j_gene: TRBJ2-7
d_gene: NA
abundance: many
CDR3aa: CASSLGAGNPYEQYF
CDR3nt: TGTGCCAGCAGCTTAGGAGCGGGTAACCCCTACGAGCAGTACTTC

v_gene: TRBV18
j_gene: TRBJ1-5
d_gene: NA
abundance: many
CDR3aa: CASSPGRGDNQPQHF
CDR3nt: TGTGCCAGCTCACCAGGGCGGGGGGACAATCAGCCCCAGCATTTT

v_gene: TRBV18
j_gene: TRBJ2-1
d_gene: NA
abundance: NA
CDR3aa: CASSPLTGSTYNEQFF
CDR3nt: TGTGCCAGCTCACCACTGACCGGGTCCACCTACAATGAGCAGTTCTTC

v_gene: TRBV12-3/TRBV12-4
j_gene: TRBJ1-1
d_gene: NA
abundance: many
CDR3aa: CASTPPGEDTEAFF
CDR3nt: TGTGCCAGCACCCCCCCAGGGGAAGACACTGAAGCTTTCTTT

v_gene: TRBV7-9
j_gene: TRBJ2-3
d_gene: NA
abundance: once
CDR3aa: CASRRGVEDTQYF
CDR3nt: TGTGCCAGCAGGCGAGGAGTTGAAGATACGCAGTATTTT

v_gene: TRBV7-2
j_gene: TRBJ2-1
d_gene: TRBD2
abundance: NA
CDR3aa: CASSRQPGGRNEQFF
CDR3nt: TGTGCCAGCAGCCGCCAGCCGGGAGGTAGAAATGAGCAGTTCTTC

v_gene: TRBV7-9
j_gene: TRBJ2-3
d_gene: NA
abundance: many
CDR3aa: CASSLAASTDTQYF
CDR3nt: TGTGCCAGCAGCTTAGCGGCTAGCACAGATACGCAGTATTTT

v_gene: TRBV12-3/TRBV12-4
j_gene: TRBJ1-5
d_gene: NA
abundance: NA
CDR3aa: CASSSGPYSNQPQHF
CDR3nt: TGTGCCAGCAGTTCGGGGCCCTATAGCAATCAGCCCCAGCATTTT

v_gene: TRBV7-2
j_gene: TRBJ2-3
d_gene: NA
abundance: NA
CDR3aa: CASTLAGQDRTQYF
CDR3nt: TGTGCCAGCACCCTCGCCGGCCAGGACCGTACGCAGTATTTT

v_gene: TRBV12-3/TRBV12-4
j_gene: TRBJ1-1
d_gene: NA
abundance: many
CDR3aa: CASSLRREAFF
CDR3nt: TGTGCCAGCAGTTTGCGAAGGGAAGCTTTCTTT

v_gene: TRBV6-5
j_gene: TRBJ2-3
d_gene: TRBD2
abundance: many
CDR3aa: CASSFGRSSTDTQYF
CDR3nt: TGTGCCAGCAGTTTCGGGAGGTCTAGCACAGATACGCAGTATTTT

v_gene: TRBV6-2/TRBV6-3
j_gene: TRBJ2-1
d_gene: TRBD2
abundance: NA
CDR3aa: CASREAGGQKKEQFF
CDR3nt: TGTGCCAGCAGGGAGGCGGGAGGGCAGAAGAAAGAGCAGTTCTTC

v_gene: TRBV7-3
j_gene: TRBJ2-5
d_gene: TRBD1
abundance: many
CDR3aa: CASSYTALGGWETQYF
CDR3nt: TGTGCCAGCAGTTACACCGCCCTAGGGGGCTGGGAGACCCAGTACTTC

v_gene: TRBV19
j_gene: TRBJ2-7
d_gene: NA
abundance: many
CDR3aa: CASSPPTGRREQYF
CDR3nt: TGTGCCAGTAGTCCCCCGACAGGTCGCAGGGAGCAGTACTTC

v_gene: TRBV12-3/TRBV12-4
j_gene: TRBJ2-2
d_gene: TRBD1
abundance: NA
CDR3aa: CASSLGTGRTGELFF
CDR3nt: TGTGCCAGCAGTTTAGGGACAGGGAGAACCGGGGAGCTGTTTTTT

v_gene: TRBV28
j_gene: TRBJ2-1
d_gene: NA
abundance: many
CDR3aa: CASSLISLRASNEQFF
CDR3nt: TGTGCCAGCAGTTTAATAAGTCTGCGTGCTAGCAATGAGCAGTTCTTC

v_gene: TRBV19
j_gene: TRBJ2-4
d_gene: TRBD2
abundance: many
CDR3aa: CASTEGLAGGPGTSYF
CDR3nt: TGTGCCAGTACCGAAGGACTAGCGGGAGGGCCGGGTACGTCGTACTTC

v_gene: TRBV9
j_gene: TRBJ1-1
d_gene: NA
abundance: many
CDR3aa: CASSRDPNTEAFF
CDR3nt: TGTGCCAGCAGCCGAGACCCTAACACTGAAGCTTTCTTT

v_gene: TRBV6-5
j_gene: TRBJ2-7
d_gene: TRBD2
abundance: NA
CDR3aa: CASSTRLAGYQSYEQYF
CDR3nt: TGTGCCAGCAGTACTCGACTAGCCGGGTACCAATCCTACGAGCAGTACTTC

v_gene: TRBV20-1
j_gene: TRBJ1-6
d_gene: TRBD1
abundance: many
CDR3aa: CSAMATGSNSPLHF
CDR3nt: TGCAGTGCTATGGCGACAGGGTCCAATTCACCCCTCCACTTT

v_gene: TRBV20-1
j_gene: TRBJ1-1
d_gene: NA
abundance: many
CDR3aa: CSARSGNTEAFF
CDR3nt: TGCAGTGCTAGGAGCGGGAACACTGAAGCTTTCTTT

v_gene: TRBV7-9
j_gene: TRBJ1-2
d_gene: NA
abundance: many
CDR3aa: CASSSSGRTAAGYTF
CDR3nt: TGTGCCAGCAGCTCAAGCGGACGGACGGCCGCTGGCTACACCTTC

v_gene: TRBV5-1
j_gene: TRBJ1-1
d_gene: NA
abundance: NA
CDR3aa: CASSLELYSEAFF
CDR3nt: TGCGCCAGCAGCTTGGAACTTTACTCTGAAGCTTTCTTT

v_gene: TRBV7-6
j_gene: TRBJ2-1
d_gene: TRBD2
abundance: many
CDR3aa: CASTRTSGGGNEQFF
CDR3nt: TGTGCCAGCACACGGACTAGCGGGGGGGGAAATGAGCAGTTCTTC

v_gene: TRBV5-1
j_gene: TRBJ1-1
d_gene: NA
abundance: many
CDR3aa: CASSLAGPKGAEAFF
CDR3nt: TGCGCCAGCAGCTTGGCGGGGCCAAAGGGGGCTGAAGCTTTCTTT